This T cell receptor (beta chain) was obtained from a study of blood T cell repertoires in COVID-19. Study overall: Both acute and convalescent COVID-19 samples were obtained from the United States, Italy and Spain. T cells, B-cell-depleted T cells, or PBMCs supplied cDNA or gDNA.

In the original workflow: Reference gene primer amplification in the assay estimated nucleated cell counts. Libraries were prepared by immunoSEQ multiplex PCR; TCRdb keeps only in-frame clonotypes and omits some of them. The DNA was the basis for D and trimming; V, J and clone size are from that table. The repertoire holds fewer than 500,000 clones, roughly 77% seen once, with 0.85% to 1.2% in the top ten. Trimming removed 3 bases from V and 7 bases from J, with 12 bases in between. Germline CDR1 is MGHDK and CDR2 is SYGVNS. The CDR3 has 13 amino acids. This clonotype originated in a human donor with acute or convalescent COVID-19. The donor label of this sample is uncertain. V and J are TRBV25-1 and TRBJ1-2; D perhaps matches TRBD1 (5 bases). The material sequenced was peripheral blood. The CDR3 DNA sequence: TGTGCCAGCAGTGACAGACAGTCGGGTGGCTACACCTTC. Its translation: CASSDRQSGGYTF.